The 5 T cell receptor beta chains in this list originate from one sample, sequenced in a study of glioma-infiltrating T cells. Amplification of TCR alpha and beta CDR3 regions from RNA used iRepertoire nested multiplex PCR. Via MiXCR, TCRdb re-called the multiplex PCR reads, giving one row per CDR3 protein. This sample yields under 130,000 distinct CDR3 sequences, of which roughly 30% are seen a single time; around 40% belongs to the top ten. Source material: glioma tissue, nonneoplastic brain tissue, or PBMCs (not recorded which). Every receptor here comes from a human donor with low-grade glioma or glioblastoma, undergoing nonglioma brain surgery, or in good health (not recorded which).

This clonotype showed up many times. The rearrangement links TRBV3-1 to TRBJ2-7; 8 nucleotides align to TRBD2. Germline assignment: CDR1 LGHDT and CDR2 YNNKEL (reference sequence). The CDR3 has 16 amino acids. Losses at the gene ends were 1 base for V and 1 base for J; bases not matched to a gene: 6. In nucleotides, the CDR3 is TGTGCCAGCAGCCAAGGGCCAGCGGGGGTATCCTACGAGCAGTACTTC. Amino acid sequence: CASSQGPAGVSYEQYF.

This clonotype came up a few times. V and J are TRBV12-3 or TRBV12-4 and TRBJ2-3; D uncertain. V lost 3 bases and J 0 bases, leaving 10 bases between the germline ends. CDR3 size: 15 residues. The CDR3 loop is CASSLILGSTDTQYF. The DNA for the CDR3 is TGTGCCAGCAGTTTGATCTTGGGGAGCACAGATACGCAGTATTTT.

The V and J genes are TRBV14 and TRBJ2-1; the match to TRBD2 covers 7 bases. Germline V gives CDR1 SGHDN, CDR2 FVKESK. V gave up 4 bases and J gave up 5 bases; unmatched junction bases: 17. The CDR3 covers 18 residues. The DNA of the CDR3 is TGTGCCAGCAGCCGCCGCAGCTGGGGAGGGGTCACCGACAATGAGCAGTTCTTC. It encodes CASSRRSWGGVTDNEQFF.

This clonotype was counted between two and nine times. The chain has TRBV2 and TRBJ2-7; unclear D gene. Germline V lookup: CDR1 SNHLY, CDR2 FYNNEI. Deletions cut 8 bases from V and 5 bases from J, with 10 bases between. The CDR3 totals 11 residues. The CDR3 DNA sequence: TGTGCCAGCGTGGTAGGGAACGAGCAGTACTTC. It encodes CASVVGNEQYF.

This clonotype was seen a few times. The V gene is TRBV18, the J gene TRBJ2-7; TRBD2 matches 8 bases. Germline assignment: CDR1 KGHSH and CDR2 LQKENI. The CDR3 is made up of 14 amino acids. V gave up 3 bases and J gave up 2 bases; unmatched junction bases: 3. DNA for the CDR3: TGTGCCAGCTCACCCCAGCGGGGGACCTACGAGCAGTACTTC. As protein: CASSPQRGTYEQYF. Full variable domain (remainder filled in from reference TRBV18 and TRBJ2-7): NAGVMQNPRHLVRRRGQEARLRCSPMKGHSHVYWYRQLPEEGLKFMVYLQKENIIDESGMPKERFSAEFPKEGPSILRIQQVVRGDSAAYFCASSPQRGTYEQYFGPGTRLTVT.